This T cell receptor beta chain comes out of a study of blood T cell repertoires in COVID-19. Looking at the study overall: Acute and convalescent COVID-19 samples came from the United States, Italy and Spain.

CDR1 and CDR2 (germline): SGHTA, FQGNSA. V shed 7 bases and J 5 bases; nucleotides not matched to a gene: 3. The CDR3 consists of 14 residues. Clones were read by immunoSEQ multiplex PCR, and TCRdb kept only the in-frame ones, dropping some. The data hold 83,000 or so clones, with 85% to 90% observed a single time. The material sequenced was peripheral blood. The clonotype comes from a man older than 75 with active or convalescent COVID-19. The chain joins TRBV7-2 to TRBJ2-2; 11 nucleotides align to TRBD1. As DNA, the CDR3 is TGTGCCAGCATGGACAGGGGGCTTACCGGGGAGCTGTTTTTT. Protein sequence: CASMDRGLTGELFF.